Listed below are T cell receptor beta chains from one sample, sequenced in a study of blood T cell repertoires in COVID-19. TCRdb keeps only in-frame clones here, not all; method: immunoSEQ multiplex PCR. The sample yields 300,000 or so clones, 75% to 95% seen once. Sequenced sample: PBMCs or T cells enriched from blood (not recorded which). The receptor set was obtained from a woman in her 30s who had recovered from COVID-19. The CDR3 runs from the conserved cysteine through the conserved F or W. Fields, in order: J gene, V gene, CDR3 length, D gene, clone size, CDR3 protein, CDR3 DNA. The D gene is left open where the match is weak. The size field is filled for only some rows; it gives once, few, many or a size class.

j_gene: TRBJ2-7; v_gene: TRBV21-1; len: 18; d_gene: -; abundance: once; CDR3aa: CASSKPPLTTGGTYEQYF; CDR3nt: TGTGCCAGCAGCAAACCTCCTTTAACGACAGGGGGAACCTACGAGCAGTACTTC
j_gene: TRBJ2-7; v_gene: TRBV6-4; len: 18; d_gene: TRBD2; abundance: -; CDR3aa: CASSNRDTIAGGPYEQYF; CDR3nt: TGTGCCAGCAGCAACCGGGACACAATAGCGGGAGGGCCCTACGAGCAGTACTTC
j_gene: TRBJ2-5; v_gene: TRBV19; len: 15; d_gene: -; abundance: once; CDR3aa: CASSVTFQGRETQYF; CDR3nt: TGTGCCAGTAGTGTAACCTTTCAAGGGAGAGAGACCCAGTACTTC
j_gene: TRBJ1-2; v_gene: TRBV15; len: 15; d_gene: -; abundance: -; CDR3aa: CATSRGQGAGYGYTF; CDR3nt: TGTGCCACCAGCAGAGGCCAAGGGGCAGGCTATGGCTACACCTTC
j_gene: TRBJ1-5; v_gene: TRBV19; len: 15; d_gene: -; abundance: -; CDR3aa: CASSIWAGENQPQHF; CDR3nt: TGTGCCAGTAGTATCTGGGCAGGGGAAAATCAGCCCCAGCATTTT
j_gene: TRBJ2-2; v_gene: TRBV4-3; len: 18; d_gene: TRBD1; abundance: -; CDR3aa: CASSLSYQGQGNTGELFF; CDR3nt: TGCGCCAGCAGCCTTTCATACCAGGGACAGGGAAACACCGGGGAGCTGTTTTTT
j_gene: TRBJ2-1; v_gene: TRBV24-1; len: 17; d_gene: TRBD1; abundance: once; CDR3aa: CATSDSQAGTDYNEQFF; CDR3nt: TGTGCCACCAGTGATTCTCAGGCCGGGACAGATTACAATGAGCAGTTCTTC
j_gene: TRBJ2-7; v_gene: TRBV7-2; len: 17; d_gene: -; abundance: -; CDR3aa: CASSLVGTPATSYEQYF; CDR3nt: TGTGCCAGCAGCTTAGTGGGCACCCCTGCTACCTCCTACGAGCAGTACTTC
j_gene: TRBJ2-7; v_gene: TRBV11-3; len: 15; d_gene: TRBD1; abundance: -; CDR3aa: CASSSGTGGIYEQYF; CDR3nt: TGTGCCAGCAGCTCGGGAACAGGGGGAATCTACGAGCAGTACTTC
j_gene: TRBJ1-1; v_gene: TRBV18; len: 15; d_gene: TRBD1; abundance: -; CDR3aa: CASSDNRGLNTEAFF; CDR3nt: TGTGCCAGCTCCGATAACAGGGGGCTGAACACTGAAGCTTTCTTT
j_gene: TRBJ2-7; v_gene: TRBV28; len: 14; d_gene: TRBD1; abundance: -; CDR3aa: CASTPGTGAYEQYF; CDR3nt: TGTGCCAGCACTCCCGGGACAGGGGCCTACGAGCAGTACTTC
j_gene: TRBJ1-2; v_gene: TRBV5-6; len: 13; d_gene: -; abundance: -; CDR3aa: CASSPTLNYGYTF; CDR3nt: TGTGCCAGCAGCCCGACACTTAACTATGGCTACACCTTC
j_gene: TRBJ1-5; v_gene: TRBV5-8; len: 13; d_gene: -; abundance: -; CDR3aa: CASSLQENQPQHF; CDR3nt: TGTGCCAGCAGCTTACAGGAGAATCAGCCCCAGCATTTT
j_gene: TRBJ2-1; v_gene: TRBV19; len: 16; d_gene: -; abundance: -; CDR3aa: CASSLTADNSYNEQFF; CDR3nt: TGTGCCAGTAGCCTTACAGCTGACAATTCCTACAATGAGCAGTTCTTC
j_gene: TRBJ1-6; v_gene: TRBV28; len: 15; d_gene: -; abundance: -; CDR3aa: CASSLIQGMDSPLHF; CDR3nt: TGTGCCAGCAGCCTAATTCAGGGGATGGACTCACCCCTCCACTTT
j_gene: TRBJ1-1; v_gene: TRBV28; len: 17; d_gene: -; abundance: -; CDR3aa: CASSLSGTNDRNTEAFF; CDR3nt: TGTGCCAGCAGTTTATCCGGGACAAATGACAGGAACACTGAAGCTTTCTTT
j_gene: TRBJ2-3; v_gene: TRBV24-1; len: 15; d_gene: TRBD1; abundance: -; CDR3aa: CATSDSGTGLDTQYF; CDR3nt: TGTGCCACCAGTGACTCCGGGACAGGGTTAGATACGCAGTATTTT
j_gene: TRBJ2-7; v_gene: TRBV28; len: 15; d_gene: TRBD2; abundance: -; CDR3aa: CASRPGVAGIDEQYF; CDR3nt: TGTGCCAGTAGGCCGGGAGTAGCGGGGATAGACGAGCAGTACTTC
j_gene: TRBJ1-2; v_gene: TRBV12-3/TRBV12-4; len: 13; d_gene: -; abundance: once; CDR3aa: CASSSSAWHGYTF; CDR3nt: TGTGCCAGCAGTTCTTCTGCCTGGCATGGCTACACCTTC
j_gene: TRBJ1-1; v_gene: TRBV6-5; len: 13; d_gene: TRBD1; abundance: -; CDR3aa: CASRQGFVIEAFF; CDR3nt: TGTGCCAGCAGACAGGGGTTTGTTATTGAAGCTTTCTTT
j_gene: TRBJ1-4; v_gene: TRBV10-3; len: 15; d_gene: TRBD1; abundance: -; CDR3aa: CAISNTGATNEKLFF; CDR3nt: TGTGCCATCAGTAATACAGGGGCAACTAATGAAAAACTGTTTTTT
j_gene: TRBJ1-5; v_gene: TRBV6-5; len: 13; d_gene: -; abundance: -; CDR3aa: CASNGGPNQPQHF; CDR3nt: TGTGCCAGCAACGGCGGGCCGAATCAGCCCCAGCATTTT
j_gene: TRBJ1-6; v_gene: TRBV11-2; len: 13; d_gene: -; abundance: -; CDR3aa: CATSPGYNSPLHF; CDR3nt: TGTGCCACCTCCCCGGGGTACAATTCACCCCTCCACTTT
j_gene: TRBJ2-3; v_gene: TRBV24-1; len: 16; d_gene: TRBD2; abundance: -; CDR3aa: CATRGTSGRAPDTQYF; CDR3nt: TGTGCCACCAGGGGGACTAGCGGGAGGGCCCCAGATACGCAGTATTTT
j_gene: TRBJ1-2; v_gene: TRBV3-1/TRBV3-2; len: 16; d_gene: TRBD1; abundance: -; CDR3aa: CASSPPLRGSGGGYTF; CDR3nt: TGTGCCAGCAGCCCCCCCCTTCGGGGTTCAGGGGGCGGCTACACCTTC
j_gene: TRBJ2-2; v_gene: TRBV28; len: 16; d_gene: TRBD1; abundance: -; CDR3aa: CASSTGGPANTGELFF; CDR3nt: TGTGCCAGCAGTACAGGGGGCCCCGCGAACACCGGGGAGCTGTTTTTT
j_gene: TRBJ1-1; v_gene: TRBV19; len: 13; d_gene: -; abundance: -; CDR3aa: CASSIGGNTEAFF; CDR3nt: TGTGCCAGTAGTATCGGGGGTAACACTGAAGCTTTCTTT
j_gene: TRBJ1-4; v_gene: TRBV5-1; len: 16; d_gene: -; abundance: -; CDR3aa: CASSLGQGATNEKLFF; CDR3nt: TGCGCCAGCAGCTTAGGGCAGGGTGCAACTAATGAAAAACTGTTTTTT
j_gene: TRBJ2-7; v_gene: TRBV4-3; len: 16; d_gene: TRBD2; abundance: -; CDR3aa: CASSQGGSGSSYEQYF; CDR3nt: TGCGCCAGCAGCCAAGGGGGTAGCGGGAGCTCCTACGAGCAGTACTTC
j_gene: TRBJ2-1; v_gene: TRBV11-2; len: 11; d_gene: -; abundance: few; CDR3aa: CASSSVGGAFF; CDR3nt: TGTGCCAGCAGCAGCGTAGGGGGGGCCTTCTTC
j_gene: TRBJ2-5; v_gene: TRBV28; len: 15; d_gene: TRBD1; abundance: -; CDR3aa: CASSYLQGNSETQYF; CDR3nt: TGTGCCAGCAGCTACTTACAGGGGAATTCAGAGACCCAGTACTTC
j_gene: TRBJ1-6; v_gene: TRBV7-9; len: 16; d_gene: -; abundance: -; CDR3aa: CASSLGEASYNSPLHF; CDR3nt: TGTGCCAGCAGCTTAGGGGAGGCGAGCTATAATTCACCCCTCCACTTT
j_gene: TRBJ1-1; v_gene: TRBV7-8; len: 14; d_gene: TRBD1; abundance: -; CDR3aa: CASSQGTGFTEAFF; CDR3nt: TGTGCCAGCAGCCAAGGGACAGGGTTCACTGAAGCTTTCTTT
j_gene: TRBJ2-1; v_gene: TRBV7-2; len: 16; d_gene: TRBD2; abundance: -; CDR3aa: CASSLYSGRASNEQFF; CDR3nt: TGTGCCAGCAGCTTATACAGCGGGAGGGCCTCTAATGAGCAGTTCTTC
j_gene: TRBJ1-2; v_gene: TRBV7-9; len: 16; d_gene: -; abundance: -; CDR3aa: CASSGMGQKANYGYTF; CDR3nt: TGTGCCAGCAGCGGCATGGGACAAAAAGCTAACTATGGCTACACCTTC
j_gene: TRBJ1-5; v_gene: TRBV30; len: 15; d_gene: TRBD1; abundance: few; CDR3aa: CAWSDRGLYNQPQHF; CDR3nt: TGTGCCTGGAGTGACAGGGGATTGTACAATCAGCCCCAGCATTTT
j_gene: TRBJ1-5; v_gene: TRBV6-2/TRBV6-3; len: 18; d_gene: TRBD1; abundance: -; CDR3aa: CASSYSGQVIGSNQPQHF; CDR3nt: TGTGCCAGCAGTTACTCGGGACAGGTCATTGGTAGCAATCAGCCCCAGCATTTT
j_gene: TRBJ2-3; v_gene: TRBV5-1; len: 12; d_gene: -; abundance: -; CDR3aa: CASTLYGDTQYF; CDR3nt: TGCGCCAGTACCCTCTACGGGGATACGCAGTATTTT
j_gene: TRBJ2-5; v_gene: TRBV19; len: 15; d_gene: TRBD1; abundance: -; CDR3aa: CASSRTGGGGETQYF; CDR3nt: TGTGCCAGTAGTCGGACAGGGGGCGGGGGAGAGACCCAGTACTTC
j_gene: TRBJ2-7; v_gene: TRBV7-2; len: 14; d_gene: TRBD1; abundance: -; CDR3aa: CASSLQGANGEQYF; CDR3nt: TGTGCCAGCAGCCTACAGGGGGCAAATGGGGAGCAGTACTTC
j_gene: TRBJ2-1; v_gene: TRBV7-9; len: 16; d_gene: -; abundance: -; CDR3aa: CASSPLGGLWYNEQFF; CDR3nt: TGTGCCAGCAGCCCTCTGGGGGGGCTGTGGTACAATGAGCAGTTCTTC
j_gene: TRBJ2-1; v_gene: TRBV30; len: 12; d_gene: -; abundance: -; CDR3aa: CAGQESYNEQFF; CDR3nt: TGTGCCGGACAAGAATCCTACAATGAGCAGTTCTTC
j_gene: TRBJ2-7; v_gene: TRBV11-2; len: 15; d_gene: -; abundance: -; CDR3aa: CASSLRLAQAYEQYF; CDR3nt: TGTGCCAGCAGCTTACGGCTAGCTCAGGCCTACGAGCAGTACTTC
j_gene: TRBJ2-1; v_gene: TRBV4-3; len: 17; d_gene: -; abundance: -; CDR3aa: CASSQGSEGIRYNEQFF; CDR3nt: TGCGCCAGCAGCCAAGGAAGCGAGGGAATCCGATACAATGAGCAGTTCTTC
j_gene: TRBJ2-2; v_gene: TRBV5-4; len: 14; d_gene: TRBD2; abundance: -; CDR3aa: CASSLPGGTGELFF; CDR3nt: TGTGCCAGCAGCTTGCCGGGGGGGACCGGGGAGCTGTTTTTT
j_gene: TRBJ2-1; v_gene: TRBV5-1; len: 23; d_gene: -; abundance: -; CDR3aa: CASSFRPLAGGQGGLGVNNEQFF; CDR3nt: TGCGCCAGCAGCTTCCGACCCCTCGCTGGAGGACAGGGCGGACTAGGGGTAAACAATGAGCAGTTCTTC
j_gene: TRBJ2-2; v_gene: TRBV6-2/TRBV6-3; len: 19; d_gene: TRBD2; abundance: -; CDR3aa: CASSYPGTSGSPHTGELFF; CDR3nt: TGTGCCAGCAGTTATCCCGGGACTAGCGGGAGCCCCCACACCGGGGAGCTGTTTTTT
j_gene: TRBJ2-5; v_gene: TRBV5-6; len: 14; d_gene: -; abundance: -; CDR3aa: CASSAVGDSETQYF; CDR3nt: TGTGCCAGCAGCGCTGTCGGGGACTCGGAGACCCAGTACTTC
j_gene: TRBJ2-7; v_gene: TRBV6-5; len: 13; d_gene: -; abundance: -; CDR3aa: CASSPRETYEQYF; CDR3nt: TGTGCCAGCAGTCCCAGGGAAACCTACGAGCAGTACTTC
j_gene: TRBJ2-1; v_gene: TRBV5-6; len: 15; d_gene: TRBD1; abundance: once; CDR3aa: CASSTGTGGLREQFF; CDR3nt: TGTGCCAGCAGCACCGGGACAGGGGGCCTAAGGGAGCAGTTCTTC
j_gene: TRBJ2-5; v_gene: TRBV30; len: 14; d_gene: TRBD2; abundance: -; CDR3aa: CAWSVLREMGTQYF; CDR3nt: TGTGCCTGGAGTGTACTGCGGGAGATGGGGACCCAGTACTTC
j_gene: TRBJ1-4; v_gene: TRBV27; len: 15; d_gene: -; abundance: -; CDR3aa: CASSPQRFTGEKLFF; CDR3nt: TGTGCCAGCAGTCCGCAGCGTTTTACGGGGGAAAAACTGTTTTTT
j_gene: TRBJ2-2; v_gene: TRBV5-1; len: 15; d_gene: TRBD1; abundance: -; CDR3aa: CASSTPGQSTGELFF; CDR3nt: TGCGCCAGCAGCACCCCGGGACAGTCCACCGGGGAGCTGTTTTTT
j_gene: TRBJ1-6; v_gene: TRBV28; len: 16; d_gene: TRBD1; abundance: -; CDR3aa: CASSRDRGYENSPLHF; CDR3nt: TGTGCCAGCAGTCGGGACAGGGGGTATGAGAATTCACCCCTCCACTTT
j_gene: TRBJ1-2; v_gene: TRBV12-3/TRBV12-4; len: 12; d_gene: -; abundance: -; CDR3aa: CASTQGNYGYTF; CDR3nt: TGTGCCAGCACACAGGGAAACTATGGCTACACCTTC
j_gene: TRBJ2-1; v_gene: TRBV21-1; len: 16; d_gene: -; abundance: -; CDR3aa: CASSTFAGGPFREQFF; CDR3nt: TGTGCCAGCAGCACCTTTGCGGGAGGGCCTTTTAGGGAGCAGTTCTTC
j_gene: TRBJ2-7; v_gene: TRBV7-2; len: 14; d_gene: -; abundance: -; CDR3aa: CASSLGGDSYEQYF; CDR3nt: TGTGCCAGCAGCTTAGGGGGGGACTCCTACGAGCAGTACTTC